Listed below are T cell receptor beta chains from one sample, sequenced in a study of T cell changes during pregnancy in multiple sclerosis. Profiling relied on immunoSEQ multiplex PCR, and the TCRdb table lists in-frame clones only, not all of them. Seen here are 50,000 to 65,000 clones, about nine tenths observed once, and the top ten hold under 1.5%. The sample here was peripheral blood, taken in the second trimester of pregnancy. These receptors all stem from a female donor with multiple sclerosis, enrolled in a pregnancy study. The CDR3 runs from the conserved cysteine through the conserved F or W. The order of the fields is clone size, J gene, V gene, D gene, CDR3 protein, CDR3 DNA. D genes are given only for firm matches. Some rows have no size entry. The others give once, few or many, or a class for an expanded clone.

clone_size: -; j_call: TRBJ1-2; v_call: TRBV4-2; d_call: -; cdr3_aa: CASSQPTGSVGYTF; cdr3_nt: TGTGCCAGCAGCCAGCCCACAGGTTCGGTAGGCTACACCTTC
clone_size: -; j_call: TRBJ2-7; v_call: TRBV7-9; d_call: -; cdr3_aa: CASSLGGALDEQYF; cdr3_nt: TGTGCCAGCAGCTTAGGTGGGGCCTTGGACGAGCAGTACTTC
clone_size: few; j_call: TRBJ2-2; v_call: TRBV5-1; d_call: -; cdr3_aa: CASSSTSTGELFF; cdr3_nt: TGCGCCAGCAGCTCGACAAGCACCGGGGAGCTGTTTTTT
clone_size: -; j_call: TRBJ2-3; v_call: TRBV5-1; d_call: -; cdr3_aa: CASSSRRDIGTDTQYF; cdr3_nt: TGCGCCAGCAGCTCCCGCCGGGACATCGGAACAGATACGCAGTATTTT
clone_size: -; j_call: TRBJ2-1; v_call: TRBV7-2; d_call: TRBD1; cdr3_aa: CASSPWTGRADEQFF; cdr3_nt: TGTGCCAGCAGCCCATGGACAGGGCGGGCGGATGAGCAGTTCTTC
clone_size: -; j_call: TRBJ2-7; v_call: TRBV6-1; d_call: TRBD1; cdr3_aa: CASSELHTGVIRYEQYF; cdr3_nt: TGTGCCAGCAGTGAATTACACACAGGGGTTATTCGGTACGAGCAGTACTTC
clone_size: -; j_call: TRBJ2-7; v_call: TRBV29-1; d_call: -; cdr3_aa: CSGGDRRYEQYF; cdr3_nt: TGCAGCGGGGGGGACAGAAGGTACGAGCAGTACTTC
clone_size: -; j_call: TRBJ1-5; v_call: TRBV6-6; d_call: TRBD1; cdr3_aa: CASSYSGTGHQPQHF; cdr3_nt: TGTGCCAGCAGTTACTCTGGGACAGGGCATCAGCCCCAGCATTTT
clone_size: -; j_call: TRBJ1-1; v_call: TRBV10-1; d_call: -; cdr3_aa: CASSEQGSTEAFF; cdr3_nt: TGCGCCAGCAGTGAACAGGGATCCACTGAAGCTTTCTTT
clone_size: -; j_call: TRBJ1-1; v_call: TRBV6-1; d_call: -; cdr3_aa: CASFPGNIGTEAFF; cdr3_nt: TGTGCCAGCTTCCCCGGGAACATAGGCACTGAAGCTTTCTTT
clone_size: -; j_call: TRBJ1-2; v_call: TRBV29-1; d_call: TRBD1; cdr3_aa: CSPHPDRFYGGYTF; cdr3_nt: TGCAGCCCCCACCCGGACAGGTTCTACGGTGGCTACACCTTC
clone_size: -; j_call: TRBJ1-2; v_call: TRBV29-1; d_call: -; cdr3_aa: CSVEQGHRYQGYTF; cdr3_nt: TGCAGCGTAGAACAGGGCCACCGCTACCAGGGCTACACCTTC
clone_size: -; j_call: TRBJ1-2; v_call: TRBV5-4; d_call: -; cdr3_aa: CASSLRGTVGYTF; cdr3_nt: TGTGCCAGCAGCTTGAGGGGGACGGTAGGCTACACCTTC
clone_size: -; j_call: TRBJ2-7; v_call: TRBV28; d_call: -; cdr3_aa: CASSLRGEQYF; cdr3_nt: TGTGCCAGCAGTTTGCGGGGAGAGCAGTACTTC
clone_size: -; j_call: TRBJ1-5; v_call: TRBV19; d_call: -; cdr3_aa: CASSSAKGVSNQPQHF; cdr3_nt: TGTGCCAGTAGTAGCGCCAAGGGGGTCTCCAATCAGCCCCAGCATTTT
clone_size: -; j_call: TRBJ2-2; v_call: TRBV7-2; d_call: -; cdr3_aa: CASSPSVGSANTGELFF; cdr3_nt: TGTGCCAGCAGCCCGTCGGTGGGGAGCGCGAACACCGGGGAGCTGTTTTTT
clone_size: once; j_call: TRBJ2-3; v_call: TRBV5-1; d_call: TRBD2; cdr3_aa: CASSATSGGAETQYF; cdr3_nt: TGCGCCAGCAGTGCCACTAGCGGGGGGGCGGAAACGCAGTATTTT
clone_size: -; j_call: TRBJ2-1; v_call: TRBV7-3; d_call: -; cdr3_aa: CASSLITGSDEQFF; cdr3_nt: TGTGCCAGCAGCTTAATAACAGGTTCTGATGAGCAGTTCTTC
clone_size: -; j_call: TRBJ2-3; v_call: TRBV5-6; d_call: -; cdr3_aa: CASSWGGTRLTSTDTQYF; cdr3_nt: TGTGCCAGCAGCTGGGGGGGGACAAGGCTTACTAGCACAGATACGCAGTATTTT
clone_size: -; j_call: TRBJ1-2; v_call: TRBV19; d_call: -; cdr3_aa: CASMGGAPGGYTF; cdr3_nt: TGTGCCAGTATGGGGGGGGCCCCGGGTGGCTACACCTTC
clone_size: -; j_call: TRBJ2-5; v_call: TRBV5-1; d_call: TRBD1; cdr3_aa: CASSSGTGGFQETQYF; cdr3_nt: TGCGCCAGCAGCTCTGGAACAGGGGGGTTCCAAGAGACCCAGTACTTC
clone_size: -; j_call: TRBJ2-1; v_call: TRBV10-1; d_call: TRBD1; cdr3_aa: CASSDGTGGDEQFF; cdr3_nt: TGCGCCAGCAGTGATGGGACAGGGGGGGATGAGCAGTTCTTC
clone_size: -; j_call: TRBJ2-3; v_call: TRBV10-3; d_call: -; cdr3_aa: CAISGLEGGRDTQYF; cdr3_nt: TGTGCCATCAGTGGGCTGGAGGGGGGGCGGGATACGCAGTATTTT
clone_size: -; j_call: TRBJ2-3; v_call: TRBV2; d_call: -; cdr3_aa: CASSGTGSDTQYF; cdr3_nt: TGTGCCAGCAGTGGAACAGGGTCAGATACGCAGTATTTT
clone_size: -; j_call: TRBJ2-7; v_call: TRBV14; d_call: -; cdr3_aa: CASSRSGFPYEQYF; cdr3_nt: TGTGCCAGCAGCCGCTCGGGATTCCCCTACGAGCAGTACTTC
clone_size: -; j_call: TRBJ2-5; v_call: TRBV28; d_call: -; cdr3_aa: CASSIAALGETQYF; cdr3_nt: TGTGCCAGCAGTATAGCGGCCCTTGGGGAGACCCAGTACTTC
clone_size: -; j_call: TRBJ2-3; v_call: TRBV5-1; d_call: TRBD2; cdr3_aa: CASSYNSGGTDTQYF; cdr3_nt: TGCGCCAGCAGCTACAATAGCGGGGGCACAGATACGCAGTATTTT
clone_size: -; j_call: TRBJ1-2; v_call: TRBV18; d_call: -; cdr3_aa: CASSHEGIRGYTF; cdr3_nt: TGTGCCAGCTCCCACGAGGGAATTCGGGGCTACACCTTC
clone_size: -; j_call: TRBJ1-2; v_call: TRBV6-6; d_call: -; cdr3_aa: CASSSGWFNYGYTF; cdr3_nt: TGTGCCAGCAGTTCAGGGTGGTTTAACTATGGCTACACCTTC
clone_size: -; j_call: TRBJ2-1; v_call: TRBV6-6; d_call: -; cdr3_aa: CASSYVQQGDNEQFF; cdr3_nt: TGTGCCAGCAGTTACGTACAACAGGGAGACAATGAGCAGTTCTTC
clone_size: -; j_call: TRBJ2-7; v_call: TRBV7-9; d_call: -; cdr3_aa: CASRQSAGEQYF; cdr3_nt: TGTGCCAGCCGTCAAAGCGCCGGAGAGCAGTACTTC
clone_size: once; j_call: TRBJ1-2; v_call: TRBV29-1; d_call: TRBD1; cdr3_aa: CSGGDRTYGYTF; cdr3_nt: TGCAGCGGAGGGGACAGGACTTATGGCTACACCTTC
clone_size: -; j_call: TRBJ2-7; v_call: TRBV19; d_call: -; cdr3_aa: CASSDPGVTYEQYF; cdr3_nt: TGTGCCAGTAGTGACCCCGGGGTAACCTACGAGCAGTACTTC
clone_size: -; j_call: TRBJ1-6; v_call: TRBV7-9; d_call: TRBD1; cdr3_aa: CASSRTGDSPLHF; cdr3_nt: TGTGCCAGCAGCCGGACAGGGGATTCACCCCTCCACTTT
clone_size: -; j_call: TRBJ2-7; v_call: TRBV4-2; d_call: -; cdr3_aa: CASSQTSSYEQYF; cdr3_nt: TGTGCCAGCAGCCAGACTAGCTCCTACGAGCAGTACTTC
clone_size: -; j_call: TRBJ2-7; v_call: TRBV30; d_call: TRBD1; cdr3_aa: CAWSVGTGEPYEQYF; cdr3_nt: TGTGCCTGGAGTGTAGGGACAGGGGAACCCTACGAGCAGTACTTC
clone_size: -; j_call: TRBJ2-5; v_call: TRBV5-6; d_call: -; cdr3_aa: CASSPLGEYQETQYF; cdr3_nt: TGTGCCAGCAGCCCCCTGGGAGAGTACCAAGAGACCCAGTACTTC
clone_size: -; j_call: TRBJ2-5; v_call: TRBV5-1; d_call: -; cdr3_aa: CASSQHYQQETQYF; cdr3_nt: TGCGCCAGCAGCCAGCACTACCAGCAAGAGACCCAGTACTTC
clone_size: -; j_call: TRBJ2-5; v_call: TRBV2; d_call: TRBD2; cdr3_aa: CASSSLAGGETQYF; cdr3_nt: TGTGCCAGCAGTTCTTTAGCGGGGGGAGAGACCCAGTACTTC
clone_size: -; j_call: TRBJ2-7; v_call: TRBV5-1; d_call: TRBD1; cdr3_aa: CASSFGQGADEQYF; cdr3_nt: TGCGCCAGCAGCTTCGGACAGGGGGCGGACGAGCAGTACTTC
clone_size: once; j_call: TRBJ2-1; v_call: TRBV2; d_call: TRBD2; cdr3_aa: CASSEWLAGLAHEQFF; cdr3_nt: TGTGCCAGCAGTGAATGGCTAGCGGGCTTAGCCCACGAGCAGTTCTTC
clone_size: -; j_call: TRBJ2-1; v_call: TRBV18; d_call: TRBD2; cdr3_aa: CASSPRRTSGGSHEQFF; cdr3_nt: TGTGCCAGCTCACCACGAAGGACTAGCGGGGGGTCCCATGAGCAGTTCTTC
clone_size: -; j_call: TRBJ2-2; v_call: TRBV11-2; d_call: TRBD2; cdr3_aa: CASSLPRDYNTGELFF; cdr3_nt: TGTGCCAGCAGCTTACCCCGGGACTATAACACCGGGGAGCTGTTTTTT
clone_size: -; j_call: TRBJ1-5; v_call: TRBV5-1; d_call: -; cdr3_aa: CASSLSGNNQPQHF; cdr3_nt: TGCGCCAGCAGCTTGTCAGGGAACAATCAGCCCCAGCATTTT
clone_size: once; j_call: TRBJ2-1; v_call: TRBV6-1; d_call: TRBD2; cdr3_aa: CASSEGTSGGNEQFF; cdr3_nt: TGTGCCAGCAGTGAAGGGACTAGCGGGGGCAATGAGCAGTTCTTC
clone_size: -; j_call: TRBJ1-2; v_call: TRBV19; d_call: -; cdr3_aa: CASSIQEGAYGYTF; cdr3_nt: TGTGCCAGTAGTATACAAGAGGGAGCCTATGGCTACACCTTC
clone_size: -; j_call: TRBJ2-1; v_call: TRBV6-5; d_call: -; cdr3_aa: CASSYSEGMGYNEQFF; cdr3_nt: TGTGCCAGCAGTTACTCGGAGGGGATGGGCTACAATGAGCAGTTCTTC
clone_size: few; j_call: TRBJ1-1; v_call: TRBV19; d_call: TRBD1; cdr3_aa: CASSSDRDTEAFF; cdr3_nt: TGTGCCAGTAGTTCGGACAGGGACACTGAAGCTTTCTTT
clone_size: -; j_call: TRBJ2-7; v_call: TRBV7-3; d_call: TRBD1; cdr3_aa: CASSLAGGFSYEQYF; cdr3_nt: TGTGCCAGCAGCTTAGCAGGGGGCTTCTCCTACGAGCAGTACTTC
clone_size: -; j_call: TRBJ1-2; v_call: TRBV28; d_call: -; cdr3_aa: CASSPHTRDGYTF; cdr3_nt: TGTGCCAGCAGCCCGCACACCCGGGATGGCTACACCTTC
clone_size: -; j_call: TRBJ1-2; v_call: TRBV7-2; d_call: TRBD1; cdr3_aa: CASSATGGIIYGYTF; cdr3_nt: TGTGCCAGCAGCGCGACAGGGGGCATCATCTATGGCTACACCTTC